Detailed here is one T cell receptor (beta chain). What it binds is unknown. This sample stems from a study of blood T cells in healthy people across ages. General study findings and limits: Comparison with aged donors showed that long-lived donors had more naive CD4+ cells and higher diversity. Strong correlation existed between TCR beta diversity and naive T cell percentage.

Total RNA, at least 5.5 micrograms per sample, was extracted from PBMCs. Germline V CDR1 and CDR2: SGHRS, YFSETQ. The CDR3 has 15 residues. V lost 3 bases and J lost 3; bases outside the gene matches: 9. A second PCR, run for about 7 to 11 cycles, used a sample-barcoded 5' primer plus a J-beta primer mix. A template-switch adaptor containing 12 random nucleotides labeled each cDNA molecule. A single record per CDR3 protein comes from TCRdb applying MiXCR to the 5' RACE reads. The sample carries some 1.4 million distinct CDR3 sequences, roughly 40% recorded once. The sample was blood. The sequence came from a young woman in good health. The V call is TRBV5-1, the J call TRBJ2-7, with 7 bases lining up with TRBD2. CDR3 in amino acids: CASSYSSGVLYEQYF. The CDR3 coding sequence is TGCGCCAGCAGCTACTCTAGCGGCGTCCTCTACGAGCAGTACTTC.